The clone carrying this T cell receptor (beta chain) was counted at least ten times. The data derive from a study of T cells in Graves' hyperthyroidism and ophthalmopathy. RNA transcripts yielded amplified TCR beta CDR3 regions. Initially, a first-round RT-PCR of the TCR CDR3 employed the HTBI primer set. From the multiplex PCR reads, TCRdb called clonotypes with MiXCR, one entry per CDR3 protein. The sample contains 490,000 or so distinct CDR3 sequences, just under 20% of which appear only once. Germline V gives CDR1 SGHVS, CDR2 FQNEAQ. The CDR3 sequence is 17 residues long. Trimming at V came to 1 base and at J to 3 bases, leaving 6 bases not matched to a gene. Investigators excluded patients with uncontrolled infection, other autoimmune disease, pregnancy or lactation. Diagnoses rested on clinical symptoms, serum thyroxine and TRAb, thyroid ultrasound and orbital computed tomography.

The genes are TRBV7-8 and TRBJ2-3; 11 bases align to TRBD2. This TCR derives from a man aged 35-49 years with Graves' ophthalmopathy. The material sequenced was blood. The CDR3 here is CASSLGSASGRTDTQYF. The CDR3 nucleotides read TGTGCCAGCAGCTTAGGAAGCGCTAGCGGGAGGACAGATACGCAGTATTTT.